The 19 T cell receptor beta chains in this list originate from one sample, sequenced in a study of OX40 agonist ivuxolimab in advanced cancers. Here immunoSEQ multiplex PCR was the method, and the copy in TCRdb shows in-frame clones only, minus some. The sample lists 55,000 to 70,000 clones; less than 90% were seen once. The sequencing used CD4+ or CD8+ T cells sorted from blood, collected in a trial of the OX40 agonist ivuxolimab. These receptors originate from an adult with an advanced solid tumor such as melanoma, head and neck, liver or kidney cancer.

CDR3 nucleotides: TGTGAAAGCCGCGGGGGCTACGAGCAGTACTTC. This sequence encodes CESRGGYEQYF. The genes are TRBV28 and TRBJ2-7, with 7 bases matching TRBD2. CDR3 length: 11 residues. The germline V gene has CDR1 MDHEN and CDR2 SYDVKM.

V and J are TRBV11-2 and TRBJ1-1; D possibly corresponds to TRBD1 (5 bases). CDR1 is SGHAT and CDR2 is FQNNGV in the germline V gene. Trimming cost V 1 base and J 1 base, with 10 bases left between them. The CDR3 totals 15 residues. The CDR3 protein is CASSLGPGRNTEAFF. In DNA form, the CDR3 reads TGTGCCAGCAGCTTAGGTCCGGGACGGAACACTGAAGCTTTCTTT.

The V call is TRBV6-6, the J call TRBJ1-4; 9 nucleotides line up with TRBD1. The CDR3 contains 14 residues. The ends lost 7 bases at V and 8 bases at J; junction bases unmatched: 8. Germline V lookup: CDR1 MNHNY, CDR2 SVGAGI (reference sequence). CDR3 sequence: CASISGTGIEKLFF. DNA of the CDR3: TGTGCCAGCATATCGGGGACAGGGATCGAAAAACTGTTTTTT.

The chain combines TRBV18 with TRBJ2-1, with TRBD2 as a possible D gene (6 bases). Trimming took off 5 bases at V and 4 bases at J, with 15 bases between the two ends. CDR3 length equals 15 residues. Germline CDR1 and CDR2: KGHSH and LQKENI. The CDR3 DNA reads as TGTGCCAGCTCATCTGTGGGGGGACTGTACAATGAGCAGTTCTTC. Its protein is CASSSVGGLYNEQFF.

The chain couples TRBV10-2 to TRBJ1-2; D perhaps matches TRBD1 (6 bases). The germline V and J ends were trimmed by 4 bases and 6 bases, with 9 bases remaining between them. Germline V lookup: CDR1 WSHSY, CDR2 SAAADI. This CDR3 region has 12 residues. This CDR3 reads CASSAGGDGYTF. CDR3 DNA: TGCGCCAGCAGTGCGGGGGGCGATGGCTACACCTTC.

The chain employs TRBV7-2 and TRBJ1-2; D perhaps matches TRBD1 (6 bases). Germline CDR1 reads SGHTA; CDR2 reads FQGNSA. V gave up 6 bases and J gave up 4 bases, with 15 bases separating them. The CDR3 length is 14 residues. The CDR3 is CASRPDRSSYGYTF. CDR3 sequence (DNA): TGTGCCAGCAGACCAGACAGGTCAAGCTATGGCTACACCTTC.

The genes are TRBV6-1 and TRBJ2-1; D is uncertain. Germline V gene sequence: CDR1 MNHNS, CDR2 SASEGT. The V and J ends lost 3 bases and 4 bases respectively, with 10 bases between them. This CDR3 region has 14 residues. The CDR3 coding sequence is TGTGCCAGCAGTGAGAGGAGCCTATACAATGAGCAGTTCTTC. The encoded protein is CASSERSLYNEQFF.

The chain is built from TRBV9 and TRBJ1-5, with D perhaps TRBD1 (5 bases). CDR3 length: 14 amino acids. Germline V gene data show CDR1 as SGDLS and CDR2 as YYNGEE. V lost 2 bases and J lost 3, with 9 bases in between. CDR3 sequence reads: CASSVDSDNQPQHF. The CDR3 DNA reads TGTGCCAGCAGCGTCGACAGCGACAATCAGCCCCAGCATTTT.

For the CDR3, the DNA is TGTGCCAGCAGCCCCGGTAGGACTAGCGGGGGGGCCGCCGGGGAGCTGTTTTTT. It encodes CASSPGRTSGGAAGELFF. This chain links TRBV5-8 with TRBJ2-2; 15 nucleotides line up with TRBD2. The CDR3 has 18 amino acids. CDR1 is SGHTS, CDR2 YDEGEE, per germline. Trimming cost V 4 bases and J 6 bases; bases outside gene matches: 10.

The V and J genes are TRBV2 and TRBJ2-1; D unresolved. Looked up from germline, CDR1 is SNHLY and CDR2 is FYNNEI. With 7 bases removed from V and 3 bases from J, the gap between germline ends came to 10 bases. The CDR3 totals 13 residues. CDR3 loop: CASKGSNYNEQFF. CDR3 nucleotides: TGTGCCAGCAAGGGCTCAAACTACAATGAGCAGTTCTTC.

J is TRBJ2-1 and V is TRBV11-3; no clear D. The CDR3 sequence is 13 residues long. Germline V lookup: CDR1 SGHNT, CDR2 YENEEA. The V gene lost 4 bases and the J gene lost 6 bases, with 10 bases spanning the gap. The CDR3 loop reads CASSSKGPNEQFF. The CDR3 coding sequence is TGTGCCAGCAGCTCAAAAGGCCCCAATGAGCAGTTCTTC.

The chain uses TRBV9 and TRBJ2-1; D is unresolved. This CDR3 contains 16 residues. Deletions cut 4 bases from V and 7 bases from J, with 21 bases between. Germline CDR1 and CDR2: SGDLS and YYNGEE. The CDR3 region has the DNA TGTGCCAGCAGCCTTAGTCCCGAGTTTTTGGGGAATGAGCAGTTCTTC. It codes for CASSLSPEFLGNEQFF. The entire variable domain, with the rest obtained from reference TRBV9 and TRBJ2-1, is as follows: DSGVTQTPKHLITATGQRVTLRCSPRSGDLSVYWYQQSLDQGLQFLIQYYNGEERAKGNILERFSAQQFPDLHSELNLSSLELGDSALYFCASSLSPEFLGNEQFFGPGTRLTVL.

The chain couples TRBV5-6 to TRBJ2-1; TRBD2 aligns across 16 bases. Trimming at V came to 4 bases and at J to 10 bases, leaving 8 bases not matched to a gene. This CDR3 is built from 16 residues. Germline V gene sequence: CDR1 SGHDT, CDR2 YYEEEE. The CDR3 loop is CASSPGLAGGPGEQFF. The CDR3 coding sequence is TGTGCCAGCAGCCCGGGACTAGCGGGAGGGCCAGGGGAGCAGTTCTTC.

Only a few counts were recorded for this clone. The chain combines TRBV6-5 with TRBJ1-1, with a possible D match to TRBD1 (5 bases). Trimming took off 0 bases at V and 10 bases at J, with 15 bases between the two ends. The CDR3 sequence is 14 residues long. CDR1 and CDR2 from the germline V gene are MNHEY and SVGAGI. CDR3 loop: CASSYSAVGASAFF. Written as DNA, the CDR3 is TGTGCCAGCAGTTACTCTGCGGTTGGGGCCTCAGCTTTCTTT.

The chain employs TRBV11-2 and TRBJ1-3; D call uncertain. Germline-derived CDR1 and CDR2 are SGHAT and FQNNGV. The germline V and J ends were trimmed by 1 base and 0 bases, with 10 bases remaining between them. The CDR3 runs to 16 residues. The CDR3 sequence is CASSLVGTRSGNTIYF. The CDR3 nucleotides are TGTGCCAGCAGCTTAGTTGGCACCCGCTCTGGAAACACCATATATTTT.

The chain has TRBV6-4 and TRBJ2-1; 11 nucleotides align to TRBD2. The V gene's germline CDR1 is MRHNA and CDR2 SNTAGT. Unmatched junction bases numbered 6, after V lost 0 bases and J lost 2 bases. There are 18 residues in the CDR3. The CDR3 spells CASSDSVASGGTYNEQFF. The CDR3 coding sequence is TGTGCCAGCAGTGACTCGGTAGCTAGCGGGGGGACCTACAATGAGCAGTTCTTC.

This clone was observed a single time. The chain is built from TRBV2 and TRBJ2-2, with 8 bases fitting TRBD1. The length of the CDR3 is 15 residues. CDR1 and CDR2 (germline): SNHLY, FYNNEI. Trimming took 6 bases from V and 8 from J; bases not matched to a gene: 11. CDR3 bases: TGTGCCAGCAGCCCGGACAGGGAAATAAGGGGGGAGCTGTTTTTT. This encodes CASSPDREIRGELFF. Full variable domain (remainder filled in from reference TRBV2 and TRBJ2-2): EPEVTQTPSHQVTQMGQEVILRCVPISNHLYFYWYRQILGQKVEFLVSFYNNEISEKSEIFDDQFSVERPDGSNFTLKIRSTKLEDSAMYFCASSPDREIRGELFFGEGSRLTVL.

The V call is TRBV9, the J call TRBJ2-5, with unresolved D. The germline gives CDR1 SGDLS, CDR2 YYNGEE. The CDR3 is made up of 15 amino acids. With 0 bases removed from V and 0 bases from J, the gap between germline ends came to 9 bases. The CDR3, as DNA: TGTGCCAGCAGCGTAGCTCCGTACGACCAAGAGACCCAGTACTTC. Translation: CASSVAPYDQETQYF.

This chain uses TRBV28 with TRBJ2-7, with D perhaps assigned TRBD1 or TRBD2 (5 bases each). Germline CDR1 and CDR2: MDHEN and SYDVKM. V lost 8 bases to trimming and J lost 2 bases, with 16 bases between them. The CDR3 runs 14 residues. CDR3 DNA sequence: TGTGCCAGCGTTGGGACCCCCCTTACCTACGAGCAGTACTTC. This codes for CASVGTPLTYEQYF.